These 14 T cell receptor beta chains were sequenced from one sample in a study of blood T cell repertoires in COVID-19. Generated by immunoSEQ multiplex PCR, the TCRdb table keeps only in-frame clones and is missing some. The table includes around 110,000 clones, about 80% detected once. The sequenced sample consisted of peripheral blood. The receptors were gathered from a man between 60 and 70 years old with active or convalescent COVID-19.

The DNA for the CDR3 is TGTGCCAGCAGTTTAACAGGGTATGAGACCCAGTACTTC. This translates into CASSLTGYETQYF. This rearrangement joins TRBV12-3 or TRBV12-4 to TRBJ2-5; perhaps TRBD1 as D (6 bases). The CDR3 covers 13 residues. Deletions cut 2 bases from V and 5 bases from J, with 9 bases between.

The J gene is TRBJ2-1, the V gene TRBV5-5; 11 positions match TRBD2. This CDR3 is 16 amino acids long. In germline, CDR1 is SGHKS, CDR2 YYEKEE (reference sequence). The J segment lost 3 bases and the V segment lost 4 bases, leaving 6 bases of the junction unmatched. The CDR3 sequence: CASSPGTSGLYNEQFF. CDR3 coding DNA: TGTGCCAGCAGCCCTGGGACTAGCGGTCTCTACAATGAGCAGTTCTTC.

The J gene is TRBJ1-1, the V gene TRBV19; no clear D. Trimming shortened V by 6 bases and J by 1 base, and 9 bases separated the two germline ends. This CDR3 is 13 amino acids long. Germline V gene sequence: CDR1 LNHDA, CDR2 SQIVND (reference sequence). DNA of the CDR3: TGTGCCAGTAGCATTACAGAGAACACTGAAGCTTTCTTT. Its protein product is CASSITENTEAFF.

J is TRBJ2-3 and V is TRBV24-1, with D possibly being TRBD2 (6 bases). The CDR3 consists of 16 residues. The V end lost 3 bases, the J end lost 3 bases, and 15 bases lay between the germline ends. Germline CDR1 KGHDR, CDR2 SFDVKD. CDR3 sequence (DNA): TGTGCCACCAGTGATCCCCCCAGGGCGGGGACAGATACGCAGTATTTT. This translates into CATSDPPRAGTDTQYF.

The genes are TRBV5-5 and TRBJ2-3; D might be TRBD2 (6 bases). V lost 4 bases to trimming and J lost 7 bases, with 19 bases between them. This CDR3 is 15 amino acids long. Germline CDR1 SGHKS, CDR2 YYEKEE (reference sequence). The CDR3 protein is CASSGGGAIPNTQYF. The CDR3, as DNA: TGTGCCAGCAGCGGAGGCGGGGCCATTCCGAATACGCAGTATTTT.

The chain uses TRBV10-3 and TRBJ1-2; TRBD1 aligns across 10 bases. This CDR3 region has 14 residues. The germline CDR1 and CDR2 sequences are ENHRY and SYGVKD. Trimming at V came to 2 bases and at J to 6 bases, leaving 3 bases not matched to a gene. CDR3: CAISERDRGNGYTF. The CDR3 DNA sequence: TGTGCCATCAGTGAGCGGGACAGGGGCAATGGCTACACCTTC.

The chain joins TRBV5-1 to TRBJ1-2, with a tentative D call TRBD1 (5 bases). Germline V gene lookup returns CDR1 SGHRS and CDR2 YFSETQ. V lost 4 bases, J lost 0 bases, and 13 bases lay in between. The CDR3 runs to 15 residues. The CDR3 sequence: CASSGTGRSNYGYTF. In nucleotides, the CDR3 is TGCGCCAGCAGCGGAACAGGTCGATCTAACTATGGCTACACCTTC.

The rearrangement uses TRBV28 and TRBJ1-1, with TRBD1 matching 9 bases. V trimming: 7 bases; J trimming: 5 bases; junction bases outside the gene matches: 11. This CDR3 contains 15 residues. The germline V gene encodes CDR1 MDHEN and CDR2 SYDVKM. The CDR3 DNA reads TGTGCCAGCAACCCTTTCGGGACAGGGAGAACTGAAGCTTTCTTT. This encodes CASNPFGTGRTEAFF.

The J gene is TRBJ2-1, the V gene TRBV5-1; tentatively, D is TRBD1 (5 bases). CDR3 length equals 14 residues. Trimming pared 2 bases from V and 0 bases from J, leaving 6 bases between. CDR1 and CDR2 (germline): SGHRS, YFSETQ. CDR3 in amino acids: CASSLGDSYNEQFF. CDR3 sequence (DNA): TGCGCCAGCAGCTTAGGGGACTCCTACAATGAGCAGTTCTTC. The whole variable domain, filled in from reference TRBV5-1 and TRBJ2-1, reads KAGVTQTPRYLIKTRGQQVTLSCSPISGHRSVSWYQQTPGQGLQFLFEYFSETQRNKGNFPGRFSGRQFSNSRSEMNVSTLELGDSALYLCASSLGDSYNEQFFGPGTRLTVL.

The chain uses TRBV4-1 and TRBJ2-7; 13 nucleotides line up with TRBD2. This CDR3 region has 20 residues. Trimming removed 0 bases from V and 2 bases from J; junction bases left unmatched: 13. Germline loops: CDR1 MGHRA, CDR2 YSYEKL. The CDR3 sequence: CASSQDSPTSGRPIAYEQYF. The CDR3 DNA is TGCGCCAGCAGCCAAGACTCCCCGACTAGCGGGAGGCCCATTGCCTACGAGCAGTACTTC.

The chain combines TRBV18 with TRBJ2-5; TRBD2 matches 7 bases. This CDR3 has 13 residues. CDR1 is KGHSH and CDR2 is LQKENI in the germline V gene. The J segment lost 5 bases and the V segment lost 3 bases, leaving 3 bases of the junction unmatched. The DNA of the CDR3 is TGTGCCAGCTCACCTGGGAGGGATGAGACCCAGTACTTC. Translating it yields CASSPGRDETQYF. The complete variable domain, with remaining parts taken from reference TRBV18 and TRBJ2-5, reads NAGVMQNPRHLVRRRGQEARLRCSPMKGHSHVYWYRQLPEEGLKFMVYLQKENIIDESGMPKERFSAEFPKEGPSILRIQQVVRGDSAAYFCASSPGRDETQYFGPGTRLLVL.

The chain has TRBV7-2 and TRBJ1-3; D is unresolved. Germline values: CDR1 SGHTA, CDR2 FQGNSA. This CDR3 spans 17 amino acids. The ends were cut back, 0 bases at V and 0 bases at J, with 12 bases in the middle. The CDR3 region is CASSLAGAGISGNTIYF. The CDR3 DNA reads as TGTGCCAGCAGCTTAGCGGGAGCGGGAATCTCTGGAAACACCATATATTTT.

The chain employs TRBV4-3 and TRBJ2-7, with no clear D. Trimming removed 0 bases at V and 3 bases at J, with 6 bases between. CDR1 and CDR2 from the germline V gene are LGHNA and YSLEER. The CDR3 totals 13 residues. The CDR3 DNA reads TGCGCCAGCAGCCAAGAGCGGCGCTACGAGCAGTACTTC. This encodes CASSQERRYEQYF.

This rearrangement joins TRBV4-1 to TRBJ2-3, with 7 nucleotides matching TRBD1. This CDR3 has 15 residues. From germline, CDR1 is MGHRA and CDR2 YSYEKL. Trimming took 4 bases from V and 5 from J; bases not matched to a gene: 9. In DNA form, the CDR3 reads TGCGCCAGCAGCCCGGAACAGGGGTCGGGAGATACGCAGTATTTT. Encoded protein: CASSPEQGSGDTQYF.